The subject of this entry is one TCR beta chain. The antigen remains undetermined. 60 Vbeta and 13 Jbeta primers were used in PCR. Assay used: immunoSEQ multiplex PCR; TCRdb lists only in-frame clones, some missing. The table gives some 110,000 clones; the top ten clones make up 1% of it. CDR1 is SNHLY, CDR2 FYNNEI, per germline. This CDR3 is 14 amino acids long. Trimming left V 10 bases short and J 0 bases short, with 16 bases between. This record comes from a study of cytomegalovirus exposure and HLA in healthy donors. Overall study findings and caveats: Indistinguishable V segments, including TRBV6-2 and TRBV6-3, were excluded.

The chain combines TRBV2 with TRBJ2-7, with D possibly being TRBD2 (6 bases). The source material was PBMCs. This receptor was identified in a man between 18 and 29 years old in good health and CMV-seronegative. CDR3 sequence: CATTGTGRSYEQYF. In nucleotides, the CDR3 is TGTGCCACCACGGGGACTGGCCGCTCCTACGAGCAGTACTTC.